Shown below are 10 T cell receptor beta chains from a single sample sequenced in a study of blood T cell repertoires in COVID-19. Assay: immunoSEQ multiplex PCR; the TCRdb copy retains only in-frame clones and omits some. The data contain around 130,000 clones, 75% to 90% of them seen just once; the ten biggest clones take up about 29%. The sequencing input was peripheral blood. The receptors stem from a man between 65 and 85 years old with active or convalescent COVID-19.

The chain couples TRBV3-1 (or the pseudogene TRBV3-2) to TRBJ2-1, with 10 bases aligning to TRBD2. From germline, CDR1 is LGHDT and CDR2 YNNKEL (reference sequence). This CDR3 region has 16 residues. Losses at the gene ends were 0 bases for V and 2 bases for J; bases not matched to a gene: 1. As DNA, the CDR3 is TGTGCCAGCAGCCAAGAGCTAGCGGGAGCCTACAATGAGCAGTTCTTC. Residues: CASSQELAGAYNEQFF.

The chain links TRBV19 to TRBJ2-7; tentative D call: TRBD1 (5 bases). The CDR3 covers 14 residues. V lost 7 bases and J lost 5, with 18 bases in between. Germline CDR1 and CDR2: LNHDA and SQIVND (reference sequence). CDR3 bases: TGTGCCAGTAACCTCGGGCAGGGTGGGGACGAGCAGTACTTC. Its translation: CASNLGQGGDEQYF.

Turning to this clone: Other DNA sequences in this sample translate to the same CDR3. The genes are TRBV7-9 and TRBJ1-1, with 8 bases matching TRBD1. Germline-derived CDR1 and CDR2 are SEHNR and FQNEAQ (reference sequence). V lost 1 base, J lost 0 bases, and 1 base stayed unmatched. This CDR3 comprises 15 residues. CDR3 sequence: CASSLGQGMNTEAFF. CDR3 DNA: TGTGCCAGCAGCTTAGGACAGGGGATGAACACTGAAGCTTTCTTT.

The DNA of the CDR3 is TGTGCCAGCAGTGACTTCGAGGAGGGCCGGGTCACCGGGGAGCTGTTTTTT. This encodes CASSDFEEGRVTGELFF. The chain combines TRBV28 with TRBJ2-2; D may be TRBD2 (6 bases). V dropped 5 bases and J dropped 4 bases, with 20 bases sitting between them. Germline V gene lookup returns CDR1 MDHEN and CDR2 SYDVKM. The CDR3 runs 17 residues.

The V call is TRBV28, the J call TRBJ1-5, with D possibly being TRBD1 (5 bases). Germline loops: CDR1 MDHEN, CDR2 SYDVKM. Trimming took off 3 bases at V and 3 bases at J, with 21 bases between the two ends. CDR3 length: 18 residues. CDR3 sequence reads: CASSFEEAGTTLNQPQHF. The CDR3 nucleotides read TGTGCCAGCAGTTTTGAGGAAGCCGGGACTACACTCAATCAGCCCCAGCATTTT.

The chain joins TRBV5-1 to TRBJ2-3; D remains ambiguous. Germline CDR1 and CDR2: SGHRS and YFSETQ. The CDR3 spans 13 residues. V was pared by 5 bases and J by 0 bases, with 7 bases between. CDR3 DNA: TGCGCCAGCAGTTTCTCTAGCACAGATACGCAGTATTTT. Translation gives CASSFSSTDTQYF.

The gene calls are TRBV18 and TRBJ1-1; tentative D call: TRBD1 (6 bases). V dropped 3 bases and J dropped 5 bases, with 16 bases sitting between them. Germline lookup yields CDR1 KGHSH and CDR2 LQKENI. This CDR3 comprises 15 residues. For the CDR3, the DNA is TGTGCCAGCTCACCTGACGGGGGGCAGGGGACTGAAGCTTTCTTT. Encoded protein: CASSPDGGQGTEAFF.

The V and J genes are TRBV28 and TRBJ1-4; D may be TRBD1 (6 bases). CDR1 and CDR2 (germline): MDHEN, SYDVKM. This CDR3 has 15 amino acids. The V and J ends lost 4 bases and 5 bases respectively, with 14 bases between them. The CDR3: CASSSPGRGNEKLFF. For the CDR3, the DNA is TGTGCCAGCAGTTCCCCGGGCAGGGGAAATGAAAAACTGTTTTTT.

Comment on this clone: The conserved closing phenylalanine or tryptophan is absent in this CDR3, likely reflecting a read error. The chain recombines TRBV28 with TRBJ1-4; 7 bases are shared with TRBD1. From germline, CDR1 is MDHEN and CDR2 SYDVKM. V dropped 5 bases and J dropped 4; count of bases not matched to a gene: 7. The CDR3 runs 15 residues. The CDR3 region has the DNA TGTGCCAGCAGTACCCCGGGACAGATTAATGAAAAACTGTTTTTA. This codes for CASSTPGQINEKLFL.

The J gene is TRBJ2-7, the V gene TRBV2; D may be TRBD2 (5 bases). Trimming took 3 bases from V and 6 from J, leaving 6 bases between them. Germline V gene sequence: CDR1 SNHLY, CDR2 FYNNEI. This CDR3 has 11 amino acids. In DNA form, the CDR3 reads TGTGCCAGCAGTGATAGCGCCGAGCAGTACTTC. Encoded protein: CASSDSAEQYF.